This TCR beta chain was identified during a study of blood T cell repertoires in COVID-19. Study information: Both acute and convalescent COVID-19 samples were obtained from the United States, Italy and Spain.

The J segment lost 4 bases and the V segment lost 6 bases, leaving 9 bases of the junction unmatched. The V gene's germline CDR1 is LNHDA and CDR2 SQIVND (reference sequence). The CDR3 consists of 15 residues. The study recruited people aged 18 to 89 years across 24 US areas. Cohort allocation depended upon clinical history that participants reported. Recovered Cohort 3 donors showed two negative PCRs, clearance, or symptom resolution. This clone was seen a handful of times. The table came from immunoSEQ multiplex PCR; TCRdb's copy has only in-frame clones and leaves some out. The repertoire holds a few hundred thousand clones, with about nine tenths as singletons.

The sequenced sample was PBMCs or T cells enriched from blood (not recorded which). This TCR came from a woman aged 55-69 years who had recovered from COVID-19. The V and J genes are TRBV19 and TRBJ1-5; 7 positions agree with TRBD1. CDR3 bases: TGTGCCAGTAGCCCCCAGGGGGTTGGGAATCAGCCCCAGCATTTT. Translating it yields CASSPQGVGNQPQHF.